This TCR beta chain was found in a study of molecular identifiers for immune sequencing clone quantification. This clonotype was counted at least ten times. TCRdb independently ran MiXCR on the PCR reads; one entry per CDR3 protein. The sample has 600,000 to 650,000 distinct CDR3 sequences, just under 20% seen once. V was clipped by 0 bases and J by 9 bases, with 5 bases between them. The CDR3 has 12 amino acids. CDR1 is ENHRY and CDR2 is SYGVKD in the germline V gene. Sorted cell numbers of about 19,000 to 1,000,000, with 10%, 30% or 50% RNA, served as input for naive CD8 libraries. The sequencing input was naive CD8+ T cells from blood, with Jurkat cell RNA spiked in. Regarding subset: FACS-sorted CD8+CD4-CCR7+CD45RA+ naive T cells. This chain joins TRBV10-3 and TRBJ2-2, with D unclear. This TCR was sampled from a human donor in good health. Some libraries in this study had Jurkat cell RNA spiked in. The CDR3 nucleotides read TGTGCCATCAGTGAGTCTACCTGGGAGCTGTTTTTT. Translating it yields CAISESTWELFF.